One TCR beta chain is described in this entry. As yet, its antigen is unknown. The data are from a study of OX40 agonist ivuxolimab in advanced cancers. Study context: 30% to 40% of patients had received prior checkpoint inhibitor therapy. Broader study findings: Clonal expansion among partial responders at 0.1-3.0 mg/kg ranked near the lowest.

Sequenced by immunoSEQ multiplex PCR; TCRdb stores in-frame clones only, minus some. The sample shows around 19,000 clones, approximately 85% of them seen only once. V lost 0 bases, J lost 0 bases, and 9 bases lay in between. The CDR3 is 16 amino acids. Germline assignment: CDR1 MNHEY and CDR2 SMNVEV (reference sequence). Baseline, cycle 4 day 1, and cycle 7 day 1 were the blood sampling points. This specimen was CD4+ or CD8+ T cells sorted from blood, taken in a trial of the OX40 agonist ivuxolimab. The clonotype was recovered from an adult with an advanced solid tumor such as melanoma, head and neck, liver or kidney cancer. The gene calls are TRBV27 and TRBJ2-1; either TRBD1 or TRBD2 may fit D (5 bases each). The CDR3 here is CASSLSGTPSYNEQFF. The CDR3 DNA follows: TGTGCCAGCAGTTTATCAGGGACCCCCTCCTACAATGAGCAGTTCTTC.